The clone carrying this T cell receptor (beta chain) has more than one count but fewer than ten. Trimming shortened V by 1 base and J by 1 base, and 13 bases separated the two germline ends. The CDR3 spans 16 residues. CDR1 and CDR2 (germline): MNHEY, SMNVEV (reference sequence). Here immunoSEQ multiplex PCR was the method, and the copy in TCRdb shows in-frame clones only, minus some. The sample consists of 100,000 to 150,000 clones, less than 85% of them appearing once. The data were obtained in a study of blood T cell repertoires in COVID-19. Across the study: The samples span acute and convalescent COVID-19 from the United States, Italy and Spain.

The J gene is TRBJ1-1, the V gene TRBV27, with D tentatively TRBD1 (5 bases). Sample: peripheral blood. The sequence derives from an elderly woman with acute or convalescent COVID-19. The DNA for the CDR3 is TGTGCCAGCAGTTTATGGTCAGGGCAGGGGAACACTGAAGCTTTCTTT. Amino acid sequence: CASSLWSGQGNTEAFF.